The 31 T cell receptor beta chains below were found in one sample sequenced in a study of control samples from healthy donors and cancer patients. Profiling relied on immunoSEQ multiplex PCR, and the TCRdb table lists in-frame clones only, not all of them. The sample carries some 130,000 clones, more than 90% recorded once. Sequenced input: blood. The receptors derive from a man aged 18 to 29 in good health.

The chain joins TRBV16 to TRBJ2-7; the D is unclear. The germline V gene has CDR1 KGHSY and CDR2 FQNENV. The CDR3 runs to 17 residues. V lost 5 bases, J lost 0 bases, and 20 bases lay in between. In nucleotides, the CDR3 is TGTGCCAGCAGCTCTCTTAAGGGCGACAACCCCTCCTACGAGCAGTACTTC. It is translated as CASSSLKGDNPSYEQYF.

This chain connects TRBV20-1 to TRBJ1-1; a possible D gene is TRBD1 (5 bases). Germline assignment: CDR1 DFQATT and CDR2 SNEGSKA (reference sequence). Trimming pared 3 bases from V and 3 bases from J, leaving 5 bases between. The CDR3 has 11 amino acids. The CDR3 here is CSARGDTEAFF. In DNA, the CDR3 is TGCAGTGCTAGGGGGGACACTGAAGCTTTCTTT.

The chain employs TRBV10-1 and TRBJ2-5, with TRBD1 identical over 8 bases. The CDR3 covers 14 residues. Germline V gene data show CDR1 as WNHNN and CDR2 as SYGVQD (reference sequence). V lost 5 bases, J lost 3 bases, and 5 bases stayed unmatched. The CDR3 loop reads CASSPSGGEETQYF. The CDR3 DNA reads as TGCGCCAGCAGTCCCTCAGGGGGCGAAGAGACCCAGTACTTC.

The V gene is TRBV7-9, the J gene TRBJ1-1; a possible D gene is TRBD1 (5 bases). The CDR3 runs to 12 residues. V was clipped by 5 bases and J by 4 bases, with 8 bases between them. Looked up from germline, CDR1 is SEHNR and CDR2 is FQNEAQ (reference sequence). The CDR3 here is CASSAGTTEAFF. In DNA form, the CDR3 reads TGTGCCAGCAGCGCAGGGACCACTGAAGCTTTCTTT.

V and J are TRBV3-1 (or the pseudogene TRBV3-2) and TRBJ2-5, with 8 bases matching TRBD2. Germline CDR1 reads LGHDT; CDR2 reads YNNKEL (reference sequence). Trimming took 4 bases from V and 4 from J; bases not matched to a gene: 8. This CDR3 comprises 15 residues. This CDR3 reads CASSLDRGGSETQYF. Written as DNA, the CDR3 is TGTGCCAGCAGCCTCGACCGGGGGGGCTCAGAGACCCAGTACTTC.

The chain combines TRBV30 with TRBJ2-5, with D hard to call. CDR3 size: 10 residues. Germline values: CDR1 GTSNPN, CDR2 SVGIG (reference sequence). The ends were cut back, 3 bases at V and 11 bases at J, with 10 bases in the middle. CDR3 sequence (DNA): TGTGCCTGGAGCGGAGACCTACAGTACTTC. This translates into CAWSGDLQYF.

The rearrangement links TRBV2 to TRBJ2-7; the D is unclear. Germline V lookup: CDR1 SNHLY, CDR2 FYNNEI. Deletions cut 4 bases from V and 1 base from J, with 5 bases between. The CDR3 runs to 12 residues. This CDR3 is CASSAKSYEQYF. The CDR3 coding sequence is TGTGCCAGCAGTGCGAAGTCCTACGAGCAGTACTTC.

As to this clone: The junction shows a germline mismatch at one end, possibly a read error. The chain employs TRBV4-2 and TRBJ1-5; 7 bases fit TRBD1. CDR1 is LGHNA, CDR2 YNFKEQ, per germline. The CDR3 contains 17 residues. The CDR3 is CASNQAPGTEGNQPQHF. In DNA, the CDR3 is TGTGCCAGCAACCAAGCCCCCGGGACAGAAGGTAATCAGCCCCAGCATTTT.

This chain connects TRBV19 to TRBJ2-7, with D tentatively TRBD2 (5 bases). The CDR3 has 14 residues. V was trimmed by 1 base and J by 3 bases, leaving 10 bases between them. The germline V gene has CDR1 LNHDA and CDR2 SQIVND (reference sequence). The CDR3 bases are TGTGCCAGTAGTATAGTTTCGGCGGGCTACGAGCAGTACTTC. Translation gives CASSIVSAGYEQYF.

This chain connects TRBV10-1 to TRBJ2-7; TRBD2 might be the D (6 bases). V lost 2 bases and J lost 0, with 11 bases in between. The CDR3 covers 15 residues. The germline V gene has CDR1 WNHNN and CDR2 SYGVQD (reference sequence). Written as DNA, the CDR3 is TGCGCCAGCAGTGAGCCAAGGGAGGCCTCCTACGAGCAGTACTTC. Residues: CASSEPREASYEQYF.

The CDR3 spells CSARWVQVAFF. CDR3 nucleotide sequence: TGCAGTGCTAGGTGGGTCCAGGTTGCTTTCTTT. The rearrangement joins TRBV20-1 to TRBJ1-1; D not resolved. The length of the CDR3 is 11 residues. Trimming took off 3 bases at V and 11 bases at J, with 13 bases between the two ends. The V gene's germline CDR1 is DFQATT and CDR2 SNEGSKA (reference sequence).

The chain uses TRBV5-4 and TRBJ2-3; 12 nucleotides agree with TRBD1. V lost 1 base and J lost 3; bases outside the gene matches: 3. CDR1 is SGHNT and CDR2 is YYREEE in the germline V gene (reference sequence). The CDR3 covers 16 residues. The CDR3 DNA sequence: TGTGCCAGCAGCTTGTGGGACAGGGGGCAGACAGATACGCAGTATTTT. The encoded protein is CASSLWDRGQTDTQYF.

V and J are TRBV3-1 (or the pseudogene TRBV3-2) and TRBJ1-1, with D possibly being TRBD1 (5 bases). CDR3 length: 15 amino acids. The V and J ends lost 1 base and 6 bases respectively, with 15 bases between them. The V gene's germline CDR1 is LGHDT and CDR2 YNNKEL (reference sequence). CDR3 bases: TGTGCCAGCAGCCAAGTTCTGGGGATGGGGGCTGAAGCTTTCTTT. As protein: CASSQVLGMGAEAFF.

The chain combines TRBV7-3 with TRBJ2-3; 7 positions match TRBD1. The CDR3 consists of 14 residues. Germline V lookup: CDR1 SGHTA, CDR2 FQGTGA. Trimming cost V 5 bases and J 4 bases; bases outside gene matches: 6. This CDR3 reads CASSLRQGADTQYF. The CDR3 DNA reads TGTGCCAGCAGCCTGCGACAGGGCGCAGATACGCAGTATTTT.

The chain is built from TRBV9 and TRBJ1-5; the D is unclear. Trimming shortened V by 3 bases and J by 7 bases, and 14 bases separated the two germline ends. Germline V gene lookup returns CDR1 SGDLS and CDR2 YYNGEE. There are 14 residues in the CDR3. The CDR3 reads CASSAGTAGQPQHF. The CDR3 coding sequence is TGTGCCAGCAGCGCGGGTACGGCGGGACAGCCCCAGCATTTT.

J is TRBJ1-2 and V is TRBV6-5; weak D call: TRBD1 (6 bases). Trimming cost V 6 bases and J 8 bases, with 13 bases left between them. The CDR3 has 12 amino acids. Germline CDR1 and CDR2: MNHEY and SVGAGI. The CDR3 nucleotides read TGTGCCAGCAGGATTACGGGGGGCGGCTACACCTTC. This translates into CASRITGGGYTF.

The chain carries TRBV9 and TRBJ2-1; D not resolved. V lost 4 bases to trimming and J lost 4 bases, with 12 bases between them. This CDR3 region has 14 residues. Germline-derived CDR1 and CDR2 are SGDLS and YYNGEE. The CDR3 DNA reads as TGTGCCAGCAGCAATTACCCCCCTTACAATGAGCAGTTCTTC. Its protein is CASSNYPPYNEQFF.

The CDR3 is CASSPTGSYEQFF. In DNA form, the CDR3 reads TGTGCCAGCAGTCCGACAGGATCGTATGAGCAGTTCTTC. The chain couples TRBV2 to TRBJ2-1; perhaps TRBD1 as D (6 bases). The CDR3 runs to 13 residues. Looked up from germline, CDR1 is SNHLY and CDR2 is FYNNEI. V lost 5 bases and J lost 8, with 13 bases in between. Complete variable domain (other parts from reference TRBV2 and TRBJ2-1): EPEVTQTPSHQVTQMGQEVILRCVPISNHLYFYWYRQILGQKVEFLVSFYNNEISEKSEIFDDQFSVERPDGSNFTLKIRSTKLEDSAMYFCASSPTGSYEQFFGPGTRLTVL.

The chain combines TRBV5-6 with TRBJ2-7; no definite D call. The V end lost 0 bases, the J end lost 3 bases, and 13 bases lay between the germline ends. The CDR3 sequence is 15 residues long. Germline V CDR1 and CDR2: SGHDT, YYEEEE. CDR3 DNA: TGTGCCAGCAGCTTGGGGCCCACACCGGGCTACGAGCAGTACTTC. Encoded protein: CASSLGPTPGYEQYF.

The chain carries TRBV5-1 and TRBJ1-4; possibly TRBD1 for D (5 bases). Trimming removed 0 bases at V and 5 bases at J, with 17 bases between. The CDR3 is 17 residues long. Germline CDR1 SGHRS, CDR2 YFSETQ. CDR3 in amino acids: CASSLASRTRTNEKLFF. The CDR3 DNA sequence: TGCGCCAGCAGCTTGGCCTCTCGGACACGGACGAATGAAAAACTGTTTTTT.

This CDR3 reads CASSLPGSYYGYTF. The CDR3 DNA sequence: TGTGCCAGCAGCCTCCCCGGGTCTTACTATGGCTACACCTTC. The V and J genes are TRBV14 and TRBJ1-2; unclear D gene. Germline-derived CDR1 and CDR2 are SGHDN and FVKESK. V was pared by 4 bases and J by 3 bases, with 12 bases between. This CDR3 contains 14 residues.

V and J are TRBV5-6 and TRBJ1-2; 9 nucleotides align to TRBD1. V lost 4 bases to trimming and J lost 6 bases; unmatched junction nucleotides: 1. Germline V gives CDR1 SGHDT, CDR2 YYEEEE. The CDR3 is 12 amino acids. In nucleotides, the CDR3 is TGTGCCAGCAGCGACAGGGGGGATGGCTACACCTTC. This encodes CASSDRGDGYTF.

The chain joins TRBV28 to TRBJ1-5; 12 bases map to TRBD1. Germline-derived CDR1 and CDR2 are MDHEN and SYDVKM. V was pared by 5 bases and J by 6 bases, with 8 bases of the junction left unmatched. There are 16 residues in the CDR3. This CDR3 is CASSPIGTGGGQPQHF. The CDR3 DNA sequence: TGTGCCAGCAGTCCTATAGGGACAGGGGGCGGTCAGCCCCAGCATTTT.

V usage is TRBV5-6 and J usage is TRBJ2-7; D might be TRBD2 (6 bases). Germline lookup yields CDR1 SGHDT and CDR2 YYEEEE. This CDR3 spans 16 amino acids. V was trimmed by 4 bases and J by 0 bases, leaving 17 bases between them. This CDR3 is CASSPFYAGSSYEQYF. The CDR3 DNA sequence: TGTGCCAGCAGCCCCTTTTATGCGGGGTCCTCCTACGAGCAGTACTTC.

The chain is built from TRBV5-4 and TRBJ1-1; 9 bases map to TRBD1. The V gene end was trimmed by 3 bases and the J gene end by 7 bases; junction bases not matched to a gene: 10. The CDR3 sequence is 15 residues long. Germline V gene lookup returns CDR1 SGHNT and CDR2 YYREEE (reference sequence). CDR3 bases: TGTGCCAGCAGCTATCCCACAACAGGGGGCTTTGAAGCTTTCTTT. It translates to CASSYPTTGGFEAFF.

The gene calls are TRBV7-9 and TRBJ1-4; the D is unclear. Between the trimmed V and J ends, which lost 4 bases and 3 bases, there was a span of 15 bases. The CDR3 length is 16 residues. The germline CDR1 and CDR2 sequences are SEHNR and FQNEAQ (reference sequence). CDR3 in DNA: TGTGCCAGCAGCTCGAACTGGCCATTACCTAATGAAAAACTGTTTTTT. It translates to CASSSNWPLPNEKLFF.

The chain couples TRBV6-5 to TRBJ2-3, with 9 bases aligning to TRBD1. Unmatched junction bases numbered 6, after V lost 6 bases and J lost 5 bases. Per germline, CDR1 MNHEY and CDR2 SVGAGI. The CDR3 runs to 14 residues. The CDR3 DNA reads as TGTGCCAGCAGGACGACAGGGGGGGGAGATACGCAGTATTTT. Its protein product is CASRTTGGGDTQYF.

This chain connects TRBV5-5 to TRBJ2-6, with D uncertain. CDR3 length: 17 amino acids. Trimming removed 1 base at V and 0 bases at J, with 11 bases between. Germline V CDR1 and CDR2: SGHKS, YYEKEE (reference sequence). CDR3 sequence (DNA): TGTGCCAGCAGCTTGTCCTCTACCGCCTCTGGGGCCAACGTCCTGACTTTC. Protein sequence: CASSLSSTASGANVLTF. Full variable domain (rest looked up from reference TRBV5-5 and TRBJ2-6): DAGVTQSPTHLIKTRGQQVTLRCSPISGHKSVSWYQQVLGQGPQFIFQYYEKEERGRGNFPDRFSARQFPNYSSELNVNALLLGDSALYLCASSLSSTASGANVLTFGAGSRLTVL.

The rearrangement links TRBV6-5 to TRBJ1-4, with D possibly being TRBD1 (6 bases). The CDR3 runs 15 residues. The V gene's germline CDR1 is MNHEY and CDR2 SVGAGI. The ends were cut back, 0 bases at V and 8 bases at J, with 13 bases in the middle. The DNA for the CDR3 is TGTGCCAGCAGTTACTCGAACGGGGGGGGCGAAAAACTGTTTTTT. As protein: CASSYSNGGGEKLFF.

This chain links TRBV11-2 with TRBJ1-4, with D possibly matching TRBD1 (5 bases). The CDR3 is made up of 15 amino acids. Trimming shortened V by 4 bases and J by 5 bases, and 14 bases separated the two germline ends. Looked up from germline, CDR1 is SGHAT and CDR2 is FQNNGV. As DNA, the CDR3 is TGTGCCAGCAGCTCTCCGGGACGGCTGAATGAAAAACTGTTTTTT. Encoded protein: CASSSPGRLNEKLFF.

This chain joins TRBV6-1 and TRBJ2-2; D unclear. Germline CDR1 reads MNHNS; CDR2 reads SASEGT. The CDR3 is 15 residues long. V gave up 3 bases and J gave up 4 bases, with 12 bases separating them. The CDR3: CASSDSRFFTGELFF. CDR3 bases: TGTGCCAGCAGTGATTCCAGGTTTTTCACCGGGGAGCTGTTTTTT.